The 23 T cell receptor beta chains below all came from one sample that was sequenced in a study of T and B cells in COVID-19 patients. Multiplex PCR with BIOMED2 TRB-A/B primer pools amplified TRB rearrangements. TCRdb re-called the multiplex PCR reads through MiXCR, storing one row per CDR3 protein. This sample yields over 5,500 distinct CDR3 sequences, of which under 35% are seen a single time; 20% to 25% belongs to the top ten. Each TRB amplification used roughly 250-550 ng of genomic DNA from blood. The specimen was blood. The receptor source for this set is a human donor with active COVID-19.

This clonotype has only one observation. CDR3 bases: TGCAGTGCTAGGTCTCCGGGGGCAGATTTAAGCGAACGGGAGACCCAGTACTTC. Protein product: CSARSPGADLSERETQYF. The J gene is TRBJ2-5, the V gene TRBV20-1; D possibly matches TRBD1 or TRBD2 (6 bases each). V lost 3 bases and J lost 5, with 28 bases in between. Germline V gene lookup returns CDR1 DFQATT and CDR2 SNEGSKA (reference sequence). The CDR3 runs 18 residues.

V gene TRBV20-1 combines with J gene TRBJ2-5, with D perhaps TRBD1 or TRBD2 (7 bases each). The CDR3 is 15 residues long. Trimming shortened V by 7 bases and J by 2 bases, and 20 bases separated the two germline ends. Germline assignment: CDR1 DFQATT and CDR2 SNEGSKA (reference sequence). CDR3 nucleotides: TGCAGTGTTCAGGGGGAGGGGGGTTGGCAAGAGACCCAGTACTTC. Its translation: CSVQGEGGWQETQYF.

This clonotype was counted a few times. The V call is TRBV12-3 or TRBV12-4, the J call TRBJ1-2, with D perhaps matching TRBD1 (5 bases). V was cut by 6 bases and J by 3 bases, with 17 bases left in between. The CDR3 runs 15 residues. The DNA of the CDR3 is TGTGCCAGCAGCAGCTGGGACGGAGCCTACTATGGCTACACCTTC. It encodes CASSSWDGAYYGYTF.

J is TRBJ2-7 and V is TRBV6-1, with 7 positions matching TRBD1. The J segment lost 0 bases and the V segment lost 5 bases, leaving 10 bases of the junction unmatched. CDR3 size: 16 residues. The germline CDR1 and CDR2 sequences are MNHNS and SASEGT. In nucleotides, the CDR3 is TGTGCCAGCAGTTGGCCAACAGGGGACACCTCCTACGAGCAGTACGTC. Residues: CASSWPTGDTSYEQYV.

V and J are TRBV7-6 and TRBJ2-7, with 7 bases that match TRBD1. Trimming took 2 bases from V and 6 from J; bases not matched to a gene: 7. CDR3 size: 14 residues. Germline V CDR1 and CDR2: SGHVS, FNYEAQ. CDR3 in DNA: TGTGCCAGCAGCTTAAATGACAGGGATGGCGAGCAGTACTTC. This translates into CASSLNDRDGEQYF.

The chain is built from TRBV6-2 or TRBV6-3 and TRBJ2-2; possibly TRBD1 or TRBD2 for D (6 bases each). V shed 7 bases and J shed 3 bases, with 9 bases lying between them. This CDR3 region has 13 residues. Germline V CDR1 and CDR2: MNHEY, SVGEGT. In DNA form, the CDR3 reads TGTGCCAGCAAGAGGGGGGACACCGGGGAGCTGTTTTTT. Amino acid sequence: CASKRGDTGELFF.

By share of the sample, this clonotype is medium-sized (0.01 to 0.1%). The rearrangement joins TRBV29-1 to TRBJ1-4, with 8 bases fitting TRBD1. The CDR3 is made up of 13 amino acids. Germline CDR1 SQVTM, CDR2 ANQGSEA. Germline trimming cut 6 bases from V and 6 bases from J; bases unmatched to any gene: 6. The DNA of the CDR3 is TGCAGCGTACAGGGGGGTGTTGATGAAAAACTGTTTTTT. Translation gives CSVQGGVDEKLFF.

The genes are TRBV20-1 and TRBJ2-7; D is possibly TRBD2 (5 bases). Germline lookup yields CDR1 DFQATT and CDR2 SNEGSKA (reference sequence). This CDR3 has 13 residues. Trimming removed 3 bases from V and 3 bases from J, with 12 bases in between. The CDR3 DNA reads TGCAGTGCTAGTTCGCCAGCGGACTACGAGCAGTACGTC. Its translation is CSASSPADYEQYV.

For this clonotype: A much bigger clone sits one base away, suggesting this may be a read error. The chain uses TRBV5-4 and TRBJ2-1; 7 bases match TRBD2. CDR3 length equals 16 residues. Per the germline V gene, CDR1 is SGHNT and CDR2 is YYREEE (reference sequence). V dropped 3 bases and J dropped 6; count of bases not matched to a gene: 12. The CDR3 protein is CASSSPTQRGCNEQFF. CDR3 in DNA: TGTGCCAGCAGCTCCCCCACCCAGCGGGGTTGCAATGAGCAGTTCTTC.

This chain uses TRBV7-2 with TRBJ2-7; TRBD2 matches 9 bases. The V segment lost 5 bases and the J segment 5 bases; nucleotides outside the gene matches: 10. From germline, CDR1 is SGHTA and CDR2 FQGNSA. The CDR3 is 15 amino acids. The DNA for the CDR3 is TGTGCCAGCAGCCGTGGGGCTAGCGGGGTCGACGAGCAGTACTTC. This encodes CASSRGASGVDEQYF.

This clonotype showed up just a few times. The chain employs TRBV6-5 and TRBJ1-3; TRBD1 is a possible D gene (6 bases). There are 16 residues in the CDR3. Trimming stripped 8 bases from V and 0 bases from J, with 17 bases between. CDR1 is MNHEY and CDR2 is SVGAGI in the germline V gene. CDR3 region: CASAPLGQSSGNTIYF. The CDR3, as DNA: TGTGCCAGCGCGCCCCTAGGACAGAGCTCTGGAAACACCATATATTTT.

This clonotype was detected a few times. J is TRBJ1-4 and V is TRBV6-2 or TRBV6-3; 10 bases map to TRBD1. CDR1 is MNHEY and CDR2 is SVGEGT in the germline V gene. This CDR3 has 15 residues. J gave up 7 bases and V 5 bases, and 7 bases lay outside the gene matches. CDR3 protein: CASSTRQGAGEKLFF. The CDR3 coding sequence is TGTGCCAGCAGTACGAGACAGGGGGCCGGTGAAAAACTGTTTTTT.

This clonotype was detected only a few times. The chain recombines TRBV10-3 with TRBJ2-3, with D perhaps TRBD1 (5 bases). The V and J ends lost 3 bases and 5 bases respectively, with 15 bases between them. Looked up from germline, CDR1 is ENHRY and CDR2 is SYGVKD. CDR3 size: 15 residues. DNA of the CDR3: TGTGCCATCAGTGATGAGGCCAGGGTGGTAGATACGCAGTATTTT. Translation gives CAISDEARVVDTQYF.

Within the sample, this clonotype is medium-sized (0.01 to 0.1%). The chain carries TRBV19 and TRBJ1-2; 8 positions match TRBD1. The CDR3 is made up of 14 amino acids. The germline V gene has CDR1 LNHDA and CDR2 SQIVND (reference sequence). V shed 6 bases and J 0 bases; nucleotides not matched to a gene: 3. CDR3 in DNA: TGTGCCAGTAGCCTACAGGGGGCTAACTATGGCTACACCTTC. It translates to CASSLQGANYGYTF.

This clonotype occurred once. The rearrangement uses TRBV7-2 and TRBJ2-7; no definite D call. In germline, CDR1 is SGHTA, CDR2 FQGNSA. This CDR3 has 14 amino acids. V lost 4 bases, J lost 2 bases, and 12 bases lay in between. CDR3 sequence: CASSSSPSTYEQYF. Written as DNA, the CDR3 is TGTGCCAGCAGCTCCTCCCCCTCTACCTACGAGCAGTACTTC.

Relative to its sample, this clonotype is medium-sized. The chain has TRBV19 and TRBJ1-4; D ambiguous. Between the trimmed V and J ends, which lost 2 bases and 5 bases, there was a span of 12 bases. Germline CDR1 reads LNHDA; CDR2 reads SQIVND (reference sequence). This CDR3 spans 15 amino acids. The CDR3 region has the DNA TGTGCCAGTAGTATAATGTACACTGCAAATGAAAAACTGTTTTTT. This sequence encodes CASSIMYTANEKLFF.

This clonotype was seen more than once but under ten times. The chain uses TRBV27 and TRBJ1-2; 7 positions match TRBD1. The germline V gene has CDR1 MNHEY and CDR2 SMNVEV (reference sequence). The CDR3 is made up of 12 amino acids. Trimming removed 5 bases from V and 4 bases from J; junction bases left unmatched: 1. The CDR3 is CASSQGVYGYTF. CDR3 nucleotide sequence: TGTGCCAGCAGTCAGGGGGTCTATGGCTACACCTTC.

CDR3 bases: TGTGCCAGCAGCCTAGGCCAGCAGCGGGGGGGCTACAATGAGCAGTTCTTC. It translates to CASSLGQQRGGYNEQFF. The chain uses TRBV12-3 or TRBV12-4 and TRBJ2-1, with 10 bases matching TRBD2. V was pared by 6 bases and J by 3 bases, with 11 bases of the junction left unmatched. The CDR3 runs 17 residues.

This clonotype was picked up a small number of times. The V call is TRBV27, the J call TRBJ2-7, with 10 positions matching TRBD1. The J segment lost 3 bases and the V segment lost 5 bases, leaving 7 bases of the junction unmatched. CDR3 length: 15 residues. Per the germline V gene, CDR1 is MNHEY and CDR2 is SMNVEV (reference sequence). DNA for the CDR3: TGTGCCAGCAGTACCCGGACAGGGGGGTTCTACGAGCAGTACGTC. Encoded protein: CASSTRTGGFYEQYV.

This clonotype occurred a few times. The chain combines TRBV6-6 with TRBJ2-3, with D perhaps TRBD2 (6 bases). Trimming pared 5 bases from V and 0 bases from J, leaving 9 bases between. Germline lookup yields CDR1 MNHNY and CDR2 SVGAGI (reference sequence). The CDR3 is 14 residues long. The CDR3 nucleotides read TGTGCCAGCAGTCCGGGGGATAGCACAGATACGCAGTATTTT. This encodes CASSPGDSTDTQYF.

V is TRBV24-1 and J is TRBJ1-5; 8 nucleotides match TRBD1. The length of the CDR3 is 14 residues. Germline values: CDR1 KGHDR, CDR2 SFDVKD. The junction had 5 bases not matched to a gene; V was cut back by 5 bases and J by 6 bases. Here the CDR3 reads CATSARTGTQPQHF. The CDR3 DNA follows: TGTGCCACCAGTGCCCGGACAGGGACTCAGCCCCAGCATTTT.

The CDR3 here is CASSLIAGDYYKQYF. The CDR3 nucleotides read TGTGCCAGCAGTTTAATAGCGGGGGACTATTACAAGCAGTACTTC. V is TRBV6-2 or TRBV6-3 and J is TRBJ2-7, with 9 bases aligning to TRBD2. The CDR3 spans 15 residues. From germline, CDR1 is MNHEY and CDR2 SVGEGT. Trimming at V came to 4 bases and at J to 8 bases, leaving 12 bases not matched to a gene.

In its sample, this clonotype ranks as medium-sized. This rearrangement joins TRBV6-1 to TRBJ2-7; D might be TRBD1 (5 bases). Trimming took off 5 bases at V and 0 bases at J, with 11 bases between the two ends. This CDR3 comprises 14 residues. Germline CDR1 reads MNHNS; CDR2 reads SASEGT. The chain's CDR3 is CASSIHRSSYEQYV. The CDR3 DNA sequence: TGTGCCAGCAGTATCCACAGGAGCTCCTACGAGCAGTACGTC.